Included here is one TCR beta chain sequence, with context. In the authors' workflow: How many nucleated cells were present was estimated from reference gene primer amplification. Assay: immunoSEQ multiplex PCR; the TCRdb copy retains only in-frame clones and omits some. V and J calls plus clone size are reproduced from that table; the DNA served to infer D and trimming. The sample has around 250,000 clones, roughly 88% seen once. The data were taken from a study of blood T cell repertoires in COVID-19. As for the study in general: Specimens from acute and convalescent COVID-19 originated in the United States, Italy and Spain. T cells, B-cell-depleted T cells, or PBMCs supplied cDNA or gDNA.

The V gene end was trimmed by 5 bases and the J gene end by 3 bases; junction bases not matched to a gene: 10. This CDR3 comprises 17 residues. The germline V gene has CDR1 SGHNT and CDR2 YENEEA. Sequencing was carried out using peripheral blood. The clonotype was recovered from a man in his thirties or forties who had recovered from COVID-19. This rearrangement joins TRBV11-3 to TRBJ2-2; 9 nucleotides line up with TRBD2. CDR3 nucleotides: TGTGCCAGCAGCCCCTGGCGCGGGGGGGGCGACACCGGGGAGCTGTTTTTT. It specifies CASSPWRGGGDTGELFF.